The 5 T cell receptor beta chains listed next were all sequenced from one sample in a study of blood T cell repertoires in COVID-19. Profiled with immunoSEQ multiplex PCR; TCRdb holds only in-frame clones, not every one. In the table there are some 140,000 clones, approximately 83% of which are singletons. Sequenced sample: peripheral blood. Every receptor here comes from a woman over 75 with acute or convalescent COVID-19.

The V gene is TRBV7-9, the J gene TRBJ2-1; no clear D gene. CDR1 is SEHNR, CDR2 FQNEAQ, per germline (reference sequence). The ends were cut back, 0 bases at V and 7 bases at J, with 7 bases in the middle. This CDR3 spans 13 amino acids. The CDR3 DNA reads as TGTGCCAGCAGCTTAGCGTATCGGAATGAGCAGTTCTTC. Protein sequence: CASSLAYRNEQFF.

This chain links TRBV7-7 with TRBJ1-4, with 9 bases aligning to TRBD1. Per the germline V gene, CDR1 is SSHAT and CDR2 is FNYEAQ (reference sequence). Trimming took 5 bases from V and 3 from J; bases not matched to a gene: 4. This CDR3 spans 15 amino acids. In nucleotides, the CDR3 is TGTGCCAGCAGCCGGGGACAGGGTGCTAATGAAAAACTGTTTTTT. Translation gives CASSRGQGANEKLFF.

This chain links TRBV5-5 with TRBJ2-3; the D gene is possibly TRBD1 (5 bases). In germline, CDR1 is SGHKS, CDR2 YYEKEE (reference sequence). The CDR3 consists of 15 residues. The ends were cut back, 0 bases at V and 0 bases at J, with 8 bases in the middle. The CDR3 coding sequence is TGTGCCAGCAGCTTGGATGGGGCTAGCACAGATACGCAGTATTTT. Translation: CASSLDGASTDTQYF.

The chain couples TRBV7-6 to TRBJ1-2, with 8 bases aligning to TRBD1. Germline V gene sequence: CDR1 SGHVS, CDR2 FNYEAQ. The CDR3 sequence is 16 residues long. Trimming at V came to 1 base and at J to 2 bases, leaving 6 bases not matched to a gene. CDR3 nucleotides: TGTGCCAGCAGCTTAGGAGCAGGGGGCCCGAACTATGGCTACACCTTC. Protein product: CASSLGAGGPNYGYTF.

The rearrangement links TRBV4-2 to TRBJ2-7; D call uncertain. The germline gives CDR1 LGHNA, CDR2 YNFKEQ. The V and J ends lost 0 bases and 2 bases respectively, with 11 bases between them. The CDR3 extends over 15 amino acids. The DNA for the CDR3 is TGTGCCAGCAGCCAAGAATCGGCAGGAACCTACGAGCAGTACTTC. It translates to CASSQESAGTYEQYF.